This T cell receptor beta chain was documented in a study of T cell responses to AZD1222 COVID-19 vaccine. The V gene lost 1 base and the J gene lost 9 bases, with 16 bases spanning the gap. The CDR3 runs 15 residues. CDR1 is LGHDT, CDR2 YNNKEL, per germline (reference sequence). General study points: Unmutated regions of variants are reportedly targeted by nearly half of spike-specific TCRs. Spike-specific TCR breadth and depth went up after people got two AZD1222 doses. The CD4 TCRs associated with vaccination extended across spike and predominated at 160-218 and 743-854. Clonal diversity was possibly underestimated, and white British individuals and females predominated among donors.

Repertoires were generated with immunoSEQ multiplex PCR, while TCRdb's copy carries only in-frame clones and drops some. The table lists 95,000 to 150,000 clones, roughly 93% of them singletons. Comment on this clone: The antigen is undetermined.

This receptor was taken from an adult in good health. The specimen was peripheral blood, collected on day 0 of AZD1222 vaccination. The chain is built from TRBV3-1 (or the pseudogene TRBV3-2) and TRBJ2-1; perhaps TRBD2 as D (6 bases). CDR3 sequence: CASSQAKLAYSEQFF. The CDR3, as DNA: TGTGCCAGCAGCCAAGCAAAACTAGCCTATAGTGAGCAGTTCTTC.